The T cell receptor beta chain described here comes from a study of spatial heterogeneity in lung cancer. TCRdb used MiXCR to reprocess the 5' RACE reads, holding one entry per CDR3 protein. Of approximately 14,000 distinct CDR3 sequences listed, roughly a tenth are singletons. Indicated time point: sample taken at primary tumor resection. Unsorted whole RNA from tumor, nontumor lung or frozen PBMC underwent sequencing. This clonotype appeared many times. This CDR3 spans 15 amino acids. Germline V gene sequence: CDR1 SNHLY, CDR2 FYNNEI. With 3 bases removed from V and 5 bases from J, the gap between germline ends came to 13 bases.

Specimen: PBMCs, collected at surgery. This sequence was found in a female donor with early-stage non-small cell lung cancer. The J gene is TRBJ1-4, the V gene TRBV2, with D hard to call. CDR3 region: CASSDRGIGNEKLFF. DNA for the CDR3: TGTGCCAGCAGTGACAGAGGCATAGGAAATGAAAAACTGTTTTTT.